These 16 T cell receptor beta chains came from one sample sequenced in a study of radiotherapy plus CTLA-4 blockade in lung cancer (dated by TCRdb to the late 2010s). The library was built by means of the immunoSEQ multiplex PCR assay. As stored in TCRdb, this immuneACCESS dataset retains in-frame rearrangements with V and J assigned. A fraction of the clones does not appear; measured against another copy, unresolved V genes explain less than half of the discrepancy, and the remainder lacks a known reason. The sample contains about 68,000 clones, less than 80% of them found a single time. The ten largest clones capture 8.5% to 10% of the sample. Here the sequenced sample was peripheral blood, taken from a patient treated with radiotherapy plus ipilimumab. These receptors were collected from a human donor with non-small cell lung cancer who had a complete response to radiotherapy plus ipilimumab.

V and J are TRBV2 and TRBJ1-2; possibly TRBD1 for D (6 bases). Trimming left V 6 bases short and J 8 bases short, with 13 bases between. The germline CDR1 and CDR2 sequences are SNHLY and FYNNEI. This CDR3 is 12 amino acids long. CDR3 bases: TGTGCCAGCAGCCGGGCAGGGGAAGGCTACACCTTC. This encodes CASSRAGEGYTF. Using reference TRBV2 and TRBJ1-2 for the parts outside the CDR3, the full variable domain is EPEVTQTPSHQVTQMGQEVILRCVPISNHLYFYWYRQILGQKVEFLVSFYNNEISEKSEIFDDQFSVERPDGSNFTLKIRSTKLEDSAMYFCASSRAGEGYTFGSGTRLTVV.

V and J are TRBV5-1 and TRBJ1-1; D might be TRBD1 (5 bases). V was trimmed by 0 bases and J by 1 base, leaving 10 bases between them. This CDR3 is built from 15 residues. CDR1 and CDR2 (germline): SGHRS, YFSETQ. The DNA for the CDR3 is TGCGCCAGCAGCTTGGCCCGAACAGGGAACACTGAAGCTTTCTTT. It translates to CASSLARTGNTEAFF. Using reference TRBV5-1 and TRBJ1-1 for the parts outside the CDR3, the full variable domain is KAGVTQTPRYLIKTRGQQVTLSCSPISGHRSVSWYQQTPGQGLQFLFEYFSETQRNKGNFPGRFSGRQFSNSRSEMNVSTLELGDSALYLCASSLARTGNTEAFFGQGTRLTVV.

The chain joins TRBV7-2 to TRBJ1-1, with 7 bases that match TRBD1. Trimming took 0 bases from V and 2 from J; bases not matched to a gene: 3. Per germline, CDR1 SGHTA and CDR2 FQGNSA. This CDR3 has 15 amino acids. The CDR3 coding sequence is TGTGCCAGCAGCTTAGCGGACAGGAGCAACACTGAAGCTTTCTTT. Amino acids: CASSLADRSNTEAFF.

The chain is built from TRBV15 and TRBJ1-2; no definite D call. Germline V gene sequence: CDR1 LNHNV, CDR2 YYDKDF (reference sequence). Trimming left V 0 bases short and J 4 bases short, with 12 bases between. The CDR3 spans 15 residues. The CDR3 nucleotides are TGTGCCACCAGCAGAGATCGGGAGCGATTCTATGGCTACACCTTC. Translation: CATSRDRERFYGYTF.

The chain combines TRBV12-5 with TRBJ1-2, with 7 bases aligning to TRBD1. Unmatched junction bases numbered 6, after V lost 3 bases and J lost 5 bases. The germline CDR1 and CDR2 sequences are LGHNT and FRNRAP. CDR3 length equals 14 residues. The CDR3 here is CASGLEGAVYGYTF. CDR3 nucleotides: TGTGCTAGTGGTTTAGAGGGGGCGGTATATGGCTACACCTTC.

The chain uses TRBV6-5 and TRBJ1-3; D is undetermined. Between the trimmed V and J ends, which lost 0 bases and 0 bases, there was a span of 9 bases. This CDR3 contains 16 residues. From germline, CDR1 is MNHEY and CDR2 SVGAGI. CDR3: CASSYSDPVSGNTIYF. The CDR3 coding sequence is TGTGCCAGCAGTTACTCGGACCCCGTCTCTGGAAACACCATATATTTT.

This chain links TRBV4-1 with TRBJ1-1, with TRBD1 matching over 12 bases. CDR1 and CDR2 (germline): MGHRA, YSYEKL. The CDR3 covers 17 residues. The trim removed 0 bases at V and 4 bases at J, leaving 6 bases unmatched. CDR3 in DNA: TGCGCCAGCAGCCAAGATCCCCGGGACAGGGGGCCCACTGAAGCTTTCTTT. Translated, it gives CASSQDPRDRGPTEAFF.

The chain carries TRBV9 and TRBJ1-3; 9 nucleotides align to TRBD1. With 3 bases clipped from V and 4 bases from J, the junction kept 11 bases outside the gene matches. The V gene's germline CDR1 is SGDLS and CDR2 YYNGEE. The CDR3 is made up of 17 amino acids. CDR3 DNA sequence: TGTGCCAGCAGCGCCGGAGGTACAGGGGGCGGCGGAAACACCATATATTTT. Its translation is CASSAGGTGGGGNTIYF. The full variable domain, with the rest looked up from reference TRBV9 and TRBJ1-3, is DSGVTQTPKHLITATGQRVTLRCSPRSGDLSVYWYQQSLDQGLQFLIQYYNGEERAKGNILERFSAQQFPDLHSELNLSSLELGDSALYFCASSAGGTGGGGNTIYFGEGSWLTVV.

This clone was observed a few times. The gene calls are TRBV30 and TRBJ2-7; TRBD2 is a possible D gene (5 bases). The length of the CDR3 is 14 residues. V was clipped by 0 bases and J by 2 bases, with 11 bases between them. Germline V lookup: CDR1 GTSNPN, CDR2 SVGIG (reference sequence). The DNA of the CDR3 is TGTGCCTGGAGTGTACAAGGGAGTGCCTACGAGCAGTACTTC. Translated, it gives CAWSVQGSAYEQYF.

V and J are TRBV7-9 and TRBJ1-1; a possible D gene is TRBD1 (5 bases). Germline assignment: CDR1 SEHNR and CDR2 FQNEAQ (reference sequence). The CDR3 runs to 14 residues. V lost 0 bases and J lost 4, with 9 bases in between. The CDR3 DNA is TGTGCCAGCAGCTTAGCGACAGTGTTCACTGAAGCTTTCTTT. This translates into CASSLATVFTEAFF.

This chain links TRBV21-1 with TRBJ2-1; no DNA check was done on the table's D call, TRBD2. TRBV21-1 is a documented pseudogene. This CDR3 region has 15 residues. This chain's CDR3 is CASSTQRKRDNEQFF. CDR3 in DNA: TGTGCCAGCAGCACCCAGCGGAAGCGGGACAATGAGCAGTTCTTC.

The chain combines TRBV6-5 with TRBJ1-2; D unclear. The CDR3 is made up of 11 amino acids. The germline V and J ends were trimmed by 6 bases and 8 bases, with 10 bases remaining between them. Germline CDR1 is MNHEY and CDR2 is SVGAGI. The CDR3 DNA reads as TGTGCCAGCAGCTCACTTTACGGCTACACCTTC. It encodes CASSSLYGYTF.

This clone was found once. DNA of the CDR3: TGTGCCAGCAGCTTAGTAGGTTTCCAGACCCAGTACTTC. Translated: CASSLVGFQTQYF. The chain has TRBV7-2 and TRBJ2-7; D gene unclear. The J call could be wrong; TRBJ2-5 is a better fit for the DNA end. The length of the CDR3 is 13 residues. The germline gives CDR1 SGHTA, CDR2 FQGNSA.

This chain connects TRBV9 to TRBJ1-5; tentative D call: TRBD1 (5 bases). The germline V and J ends were trimmed by 4 bases and 6 bases, with 17 bases remaining between them. The CDR3 loop spans 15 amino acids. Germline values: CDR1 SGDLS, CDR2 YYNGEE. CDR3 region: CASSPTSKGPQPQHF. Written as DNA, the CDR3 is TGTGCCAGCAGCCCCACTTCGAAGGGACCTCAGCCCCAGCATTTT.

This chain connects TRBV6-1 to TRBJ2-1, with D perhaps TRBD2 (5 bases). Germline V gene data show CDR1 as MNHNS and CDR2 as SASEGT. Trimming took off 11 bases at V and 8 bases at J, with 22 bases between the two ends. This CDR3 is 14 amino acids long. This chain's CDR3 is CASSPRELGDEQFF. The CDR3 bases are TGTGCCTCCTCACCACGGGAATTGGGTGATGAGCAGTTCTTC.

The chain has TRBV28 and TRBJ1-2, with 9 bases aligning to TRBD1. Germline V gene data show CDR1 as MDHEN and CDR2 as SYDVKM. V lost 7 bases and J lost 3; bases outside the gene matches: 18. The CDR3 is made up of 18 amino acids. In DNA, the CDR3 is TGTGCCAGCACCCTAACTGGGGATTACAGGGGGCCGGACTATGGCTACACCTTC. Residues: CASTLTGDYRGPDYGYTF.